This TCR beta chain emerged from a study of monozygotic twins with inflammatory bowel disease. No T cells were sorted before total RNA was taken from whole blood. With the 5' RACE reads reprocessed, TCRdb shows one record per CDR3 protein and no DNA. The sample table sets out some 130,000 distinct CDR3 sequences. This CDR3 spans 16 amino acids. Germline V gene data show CDR1 as SGHRS and CDR2 as YFSETQ. This chain joins TRBV5-1 and TRBJ2-3. The sample taken for sequencing was blood. The sequence was collected from a human donor with ulcerative colitis or Crohn's disease, or a healthy co-twin of an affected twin (not recorded which). The CDR3 sequence: CASSLPASGRTDTQYF.